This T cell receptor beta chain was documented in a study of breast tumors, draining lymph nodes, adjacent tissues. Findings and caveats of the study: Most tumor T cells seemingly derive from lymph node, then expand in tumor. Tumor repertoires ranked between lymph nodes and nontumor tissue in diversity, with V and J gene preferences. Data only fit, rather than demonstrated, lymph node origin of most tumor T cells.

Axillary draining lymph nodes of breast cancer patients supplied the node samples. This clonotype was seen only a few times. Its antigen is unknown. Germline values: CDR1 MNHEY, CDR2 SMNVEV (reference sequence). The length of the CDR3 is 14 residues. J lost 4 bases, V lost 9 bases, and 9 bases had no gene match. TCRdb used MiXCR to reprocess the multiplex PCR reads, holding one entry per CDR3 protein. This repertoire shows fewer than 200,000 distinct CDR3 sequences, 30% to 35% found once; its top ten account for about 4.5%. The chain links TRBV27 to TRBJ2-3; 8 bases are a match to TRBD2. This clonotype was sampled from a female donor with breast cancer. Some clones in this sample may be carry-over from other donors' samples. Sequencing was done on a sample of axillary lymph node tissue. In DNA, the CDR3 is TGTGCCAGGGAAGCGGGAGAGAGGCCAGATACGCAGTATTTT. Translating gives CAREAGERPDTQYF.